A single T cell receptor beta chain is shown here with its context. Its antigen is undetermined. This record comes from a study of beta chain features in type 1 diabetes. About the study: Sorted cells, about 99 million in number, were examined across all samples. Study findings and constraints: Shorter TCRB CDR3s, moderately but significantly so, marked every one of the four CD4+ subsets in Type 1 diabetes patients.

With 1 base clipped from V and 5 bases from J, the junction kept 4 bases outside the gene matches. The germline gives CDR1 SGHTA, CDR2 FQGTGA. The length of the CDR3 is 15 residues. The investigators reverse transcribed all of the isolated RNA, so they sequenced expressed TCRB transcripts. About 1.01 million reads, on average, were obtained from stem cell-like memory T cell samples. Sequencing was performed with immunoSEQ multiplex PCR; in TCRdb, only in-frame clones are kept and a portion is missing. The table records tens of thousands of clones, approximately 60% of them present only once. V gene TRBV7-3 combines with J gene TRBJ2-1; 8 nucleotides align to TRBD2. The receptor was isolated from a woman aged 25 to 39 with type 1 diabetes. Sequenced sample: stem cell memory CD4+ T cells from blood. The CDR3 is CASSLSTGGHNEQFF. The CDR3 DNA is TGTGCCAGCAGCTTAAGTACGGGAGGGCACAATGAGCAGTTCTTC.